The entry that follows covers one T cell receptor (beta chain) sequence. A junction boundary mismatches the germline segment, possibly from a read error. These data are taken from a study of blood T cell repertoires in COVID-19. Per the germline V gene, CDR1 is SSHAT and CDR2 is FNYEAQ (reference sequence). The CDR3 loop spans 17 amino acids. The protocol was immunoSEQ multiplex PCR, while the TCRdb copy is restricted to in-frame clones and leaves out a portion. The sample contains a few hundred thousand clones, roughly 80% of which appear only once. The sequence came from a man aged 35-49 years who had been exposed to COVID-19. J is TRBJ2-5 and V is TRBV7-7; tentatively, D is TRBD2 (6 bases). Sequenced: PBMCs or T cells enriched from blood (not recorded which). The CDR3 reads CASSPLLRAGLTETQYF. CDR3 coding DNA: TGTGCTAGCAGCCCCCTCCTACGAGCGGGTCTCACAGAGACCCAGTACTTC.